Sequencing of this T cell receptor beta chain was carried out in a study of cytomegalovirus exposure and HLA in healthy donors (dated by TCRdb to 2016 to 2017). Context from the whole study: An earlier analysis of approximately 550 of the donors reported roughly 300 Gb of sequence data and about 100 million unique TCR beta sequences from some 180 million T cells. Roughly 300 gigabases of sequencing data and approximately 85 million unique TCR sequences were included in an early release covering about 620 HLA-typed donors. Donor age, sex, ethnicity and CMV serostatus were compiled alongside the repertoire data. In a later analysis, previously published TCR beta repertoires from 500 to 750 donors were re-analyzed and high-resolution HLA genotyping was added so that TCR occurrence patterns could be studied. Several DR-DQ haplotypes were treated as single units for association and clustering because of strong linkage in the cohort. Among the roughly 370 genotyped donors, approximately 81% belonged to the genetic ancestry cluster associated with self-reported Caucasian donors. Every discovery cohort repertoire had been produced on one sequencing platform. Among about 400 genotyped donors of the cohort, an average of approximately 240,000 unique TCR beta nucleotide sequences was sequenced per donor, of which roughly 17% were non-productive. Using immunosequencing, the study profiled T cell repertoires from 666 subjects and related those repertoires to cytomegalovirus serostatus. Genome-wide SNP genotypes for about 55% of the roughly 670 donors were used in a later genetic analysis, which treated that subset as a discovery cohort. An earlier analysis of several hundred of the donors applied high-throughput TCR beta sequencing to assess whether each TCR beta V gene segment acted as functional or pseudogenic. The study aimed to test whether cataloging public T cell receptors could reveal signatures of past pathogen exposure. In the later analysis, no new phenotypic data were used to find candidate immune exposures; instead, reliance was placed on TCR beta sequences and their occurrence across donors. The number of typed donors differed by locus: about 620-640 for A, B, C, DRB1 and DQB1; roughly 510 for DQA1; 606 for DPA1; and about 470 for DPB1. Both class I and class II loci were covered by HLA typing, at four-digit resolution. Along with the roughly 700-subject first cohort, a separate validation cohort of about 110 different subjects was used. To predict cytomegalovirus infection status, the study combined high-throughput TCR immunosequencing, statistical association of individual TCRs with disease status, and machine learning.

Measured from the cysteine to the phenylalanine, the CDR3 is 15 residues long. The DNA shown is the 45-base CDR3, in frame from base 1. The germline V gene supplies CDR1 LGHNT and CDR2 FRNRAP. At the junction V is shortened by 2 bases and J by 4 bases; bases outside the gene matches: 5. As for this clone: Its specific antigen is unknown. No much larger clone is present one base from it, and per-base qualities are unavailable.

The library was built by means of the immunoSEQ multiplex PCR assay. For the multiplex PCR, a mixture combining 60 forward primers for TCR Vbeta segments and 13 reverse primers for TCR Jbeta segments was used. Amplification of the CDR3 region of rearranged TCR beta genes was performed with a multiplex PCR assay on genomic DNA. The amplified TCR beta libraries were sequenced on the Illumina HiSeq System as 87-base-pair reads. The original methods were these. A later analysis counted some 80 million unique TCR beta chains across the 550 to 750 repertoires, and 9.5 million to 11 million of these chains were shared by at least two donors. A nearest-neighbor algorithm error-corrected the raw reads and collapsed the reads into unique sequences, merging closely related sequences to remove PCR and sequencing errors. V, D and J gene segments were assigned by aligning CDR3 sequences to IMGT reference sequences. Each retained sequence needed at least a six-nucleotide match to both a V gene segment and a J gene segment. A rearrangement was called productive if the CDR3 had no stop codons and remained in frame with V and J, and every other rearrangement was called non-productive. CDR3 was defined by IMGT convention, running from the second conserved V-encoded cysteine to the conserved J-encoded phenylalanine. The earlier analysis of around 640 of the donors excluded sequences that lacked an unambiguous match to a single V gene segment. In an earlier analysis of 587 of the donors, V segments were called functional above 56.7% productive rearrangements and were called segregating when the between-donor standard deviation exceeded 5%. A statistical classification framework was developed to diagnose cytomegalovirus status using the catalog of TCR beta chain sequences. V and J gene assignment, in a later analysis, came from comparing TCR nucleotide sequences with IMGT/GENE-DB human TR gene sequences. A later analysis assigned CDR3 sequences and most-parsimonious VDJ recombination scenarios with the TCRdist pipeline. In a later analysis, every TCR beta chain was defined by the combination of its CDR3 amino acid sequence and its V-gene family, and reads without a unique V-gene family were dropped. As a way to deal with suspected cross-contamination and a sequencing artifact, a later analysis dropped approximately 590 nucleotide sequences that were highly shared and had low generation probability. For each public chain, a later analysis derived a clonal expansion index from normalized ranks of inferred template counts within each repertoire. In a later analysis, generation probabilities were computed with a VDJ recombination model fitted to out-of-frame rearrangements, and the resulting probabilities were checked against IGoR. A later analysis scored TCR-TCR, TCR-HLA and TCR-CMV co-occurrence with hypergeometric tests, applying a repertoire-size bias correction to TCR pairs. A later analysis estimated false discovery rates by permuting HLA or CMV assignments 20 times. In a later analysis, co-occurring TCRs were grouped using DBSCAN, with TCRdist sequence similarity added in when clustering inside HLA-allele-positive subsets. Repertoires with fewer than 30,000 or more than 120,000 public chains, plus five repertoires with anomalous nucleotide sharing, were excluded from co-occurrence clustering. This is the immuneACCESS table as TCRdb keeps it, with only in-frame sequences that have V and J called. A part of the clones is gone; compared with another copy, unresolved V genes explain less than half, and the rest is unexplained. The DNA gave D and trimming, while V, J and clone size come from that table. The sample profile shows 140,000 to 150,000 clones; 70% to 80% of them were found once. The ten largest account for around 2.4% of the sample.

What the authors observed across the whole study: Cytomegalovirus status was reported to be diagnosed by the classifier with high specificity and sensitivity in both the original and validation cohorts. The authors suggested that the approach could potentially be generalized to other disease states and immunological phenotypes. Roughly uniform sequencing depth across donors was assumed in presence/absence analyses, although this assumption may not hold. The study gave a list of roughly 150 TCR beta chains associated with cytomegalovirus. The earlier analysis of fewer than 750 of the donors excluded roughly 17 rarely observed V segments, including chromosome 9 orphons, because counts were too low. A group of highly shared sequence variants was considered likely to be a technical artifact of the sequencing pipeline. According to a later genetic analysis, donors in an Asian-associated ancestry cluster had fewer N-insertions in productive TCRs than the approximately 670-donor mean. Across donors, most TCR sequences were observed very rarely, whereas some public TCRs were present in many individuals. In vitro tests confirmed that a few of the cytomegalovirus-associated TCR beta chains recognize cytomegalovirus antigens. According to a later analysis, TCR association rates differed among HLA loci, with DRB1 alleles showing the most associated TCRs and HLA-C alleles showing the fewest. The cohort was sequenced for TCR beta chains only, and without alpha or paired-chain data the features that could be detected were limited. Strong co-occurrence of HLA alleles, especially DR and DQ, made assigning TCR associations to individual alleles difficult. In a later analysis, around 15,000 TCR beta sequences were associated with specific HLA alleles at a false discovery rate of 0.05. Linkage disequilibrium might explain the correlated functional status among segregating V segments, but an unknown experimental factor could not be excluded. In a later analysis, HLA-associated TCR beta chains showed more clonal expansion and lower generation probabilities than non-associated chains that were equally common. A further reported finding was that TCR beta sequences accurately predicted the HLA-A and HLA-B alleles for most subjects in the first cohort. In an earlier analysis of fewer than 750 of the donors, most TCR beta V segments were observed in productive rearrangements about 90% or about 30% of the time, broadly matching IMGT annotations. Because some donors lacked HLA typing at each locus, the association tests relied only on the typed subset. The only immune exposure information available for the cohort was CMV serostatus. In a later analysis, several top co-occurrence clusters were reported to appear linked to parvovirus B19, influenza, CMV and Epstein-Barr virus. An association between a missense DCLRE1C variant and V-gene and J-gene trimming of TCR beta chains was found in a later genetic analysis and replicated in an independent cohort. A later analysis found that most CMV-associated TCR beta chains appeared HLA-restricted, with HLA associations seemingly driven largely by CMV exposure. The 87-base-pair reads could not distinguish some IMGT-functional V segments, including TRBV6-2 and TRBV6-3, so those segments were excluded.

The cohort was made up of approximately 670 healthy bone marrow donors. At the time of sampling, every cohort member was nominally healthy, though immune exposures that went unrecorded were likely present. The donor was CMV seropositive and was included in the group of 300 or so seropositive cohort members. A peripheral blood sample was collected from each donor, and TCR beta sequencing was performed on peripheral blood mononuclear cells. Genomic DNA extraction from the blood cell samples was performed with the Qiagen DNeasy Blood Extraction Kit. This sequence was found in a woman aged 18-35 years in good health and CMV-seropositive. The sequencing sample was made of PBMCs. This chain joins TRBV12-5 to TRBJ1-2; 9 bases in the junction line up with TRBD1. The DNA reads TGTGCTAGTGGTTTGATCCGGGACAGGGCCTATGGCTACACCTTC. It specifies CASGLIRDRAYGYTF.